These 17 T cell receptor beta chains originate from one sample sequenced in a study of shared clonotypes between healthy human individuals. TCRdb keeps only in-frame clones here, not all; method: immunoSEQ multiplex PCR. In the table there are hundreds of thousands of clones, around 96% of which are singletons. Selected positively for CCR7 and CD45RO-negative, naive CD8 cells excluded terminally differentiated effector memory CD45RA+ cells. The specimen was naive CD8+ T cells sorted from blood. These receptors came from a woman in her 30s in good health.

This clone was found once. This chain links TRBV27 with TRBJ2-7, with a tentative D call TRBD2 (5 bases). The CDR3 runs 14 residues. Trimming pared 6 bases from V and 1 base from J, leaving 13 bases between. The V gene's germline CDR1 is MNHEY and CDR2 SMNVEV (reference sequence). CDR3 sequence reads: CASSQAGLSYEQYF. As DNA, the CDR3 is TGTGCCAGCAGCCAGGCCGGACTGTCCTACGAGCAGTACTTC.

The chain recombines TRBV7-9 with TRBJ1-1; D perhaps matches TRBD1 (5 bases). Trimming cost V 5 bases and J 2 bases, with 21 bases left between them. This CDR3 contains 17 residues. CDR1 and CDR2 from the germline V gene are SEHNR and FQNEAQ (reference sequence). The CDR3 DNA reads TGTGCCAGCAGCACCAATAGGGGCGGGGCAGTAAACACTGAAGCTTTCTTT. It is translated as CASSTNRGGAVNTEAFF. Full variable domain (remainder filled in from reference TRBV7-9 and TRBJ1-1): DTGVSQNPRHKITKRGQNVTFRCDPISEHNRLYWYRQTLGQGPEFLTYFQNEAQLEKSRLLSDRFSAERPKGSFSTLEIQRTEQGDSAMYLCASSTNRGGAVNTEAFFGQGTRLTVV.

The CDR3 is CSVTGATGLAGVGETQYF. CDR3 nucleotide sequence: TGCAGCGTTACAGGGGCGACGGGACTAGCGGGAGTAGGGGAGACCCAGTACTTC. This chain joins TRBV29-1 and TRBJ2-5; TRBD2 aligns across 14 bases. Germline values: CDR1 SQVTM, CDR2 ANQGSEA. J lost 5 bases, V lost 5 bases, and 16 bases had no gene match. CDR3 length equals 18 residues.

CDR3 loop: CASSLSSWSEAFF. DNA for the CDR3: TGTGCCAGCAGTTTATCCAGTTGGTCTGAAGCTTTCTTT. This chain uses TRBV27 with TRBJ1-1; no reliable D call. The CDR3 has 13 residues. From germline, CDR1 is MNHEY and CDR2 SMNVEV (reference sequence). V was clipped by 0 bases and J by 6 bases, with 8 bases between them.

The chain recombines TRBV5-6 with TRBJ2-2, with D perhaps TRBD1 (5 bases). Germline CDR1 is SGHDT and CDR2 is YYEEEE. Trimming removed 0 bases at V and 4 bases at J, with 16 bases between. This CDR3 comprises 17 residues. The CDR3 nucleotides read TGTGCCAGCAGCTTGGAAGAGCAACAGGCCCCCACCGGGGAGCTGTTTTTT. Translation gives CASSLEEQQAPTGELFF.

The V call is TRBV29-1, the J call TRBJ1-2; D is unresolved. V lost 3 bases, J lost 4 bases, and 12 bases lay in between. CDR3 length: 13 residues. CDR1 and CDR2 from the germline V gene are SQVTM and ANQGSEA. The CDR3 DNA reads TGCAGCGTTGATTCGGGCGCCGGCTATGGCTACACCTTC. Its protein product is CSVDSGAGYGYTF.

V is TRBV9 and J is TRBJ2-5; TRBD1 matches at 7 bases. TRBJ2-7 explains the end of the DNA better; the J call may be wrong. CDR1 and CDR2 from the germline V gene are SGDLS and YYNGEE. This CDR3 is built from 12 residues. This CDR3 reads CASSGQGYEQYF. In DNA, the CDR3 is TGTGCCAGCAGCGGACAGGGCTACGAGCAGTACTTC.

The V call is TRBV7-8, the J call TRBJ1-4; TRBD1 agrees at 7 bases. Germline V gene lookup returns CDR1 SGHVS and CDR2 FQNEAQ. The CDR3 totals 16 residues. The J segment lost 5 bases and the V segment lost 4 bases, leaving 10 bases of the junction unmatched. The CDR3 region is CASSSRGDRENEKLFF. The CDR3 DNA sequence: TGTGCCAGCAGCTCCCGGGGGGACAGAGAAAATGAAAAACTGTTTTTT.

V and J are TRBV5-1 and TRBJ2-1; D is possibly TRBD1 (6 bases). Looked up from germline, CDR1 is SGHRS and CDR2 is YFSETQ. V lost 0 bases to trimming and J lost 6 bases, with 7 bases between them. This CDR3 is built from 13 residues. This chain's CDR3 is CASSLGGLNEQFF. The CDR3 DNA follows: TGCGCCAGCAGCTTGGGGGGGCTCAATGAGCAGTTCTTC.

This chain uses TRBV29-1 with TRBJ1-2; 9 bases are a match to TRBD1. V was clipped by 3 bases and J by 7 bases; unmatched bases: 3. The CDR3 covers 12 residues. In germline, CDR1 is SQVTM, CDR2 ANQGSEA. The CDR3 spells CSVEGQGSGYTF. In DNA, the CDR3 is TGCAGCGTTGAGGGACAGGGAAGTGGCTACACCTTC.

The chain joins TRBV28 to TRBJ2-2, with 8 bases aligning to TRBD2. Germline V gene lookup returns CDR1 MDHEN and CDR2 SYDVKM. V was clipped by 3 bases and J by 5 bases; unmatched bases: 11. The CDR3 totals 17 residues. For the CDR3, the DNA is TGTGCCAGCAGTTTTCTTCAGGGACGGGAGGGTACCGGGGAGCTGTTTTTT. As protein: CASSFLQGREGTGELFF.

The V gene is TRBV21-1, the J gene TRBJ2-1; whether TRBD1, the table's D call, matches the DNA was not checked. TRBV21-1 is tagged as a pseudogene. The CDR3 has 15 amino acids. CDR3 nucleotide sequence: TGTGCCAGCAGCCCCGGGGCGGACAGGAACAATGAGCAGTTCTTC. Protein product: CASSPGADRNNEQFF.

The V and J genes are TRBV21-1 and TRBJ2-1; the D call TRBD2 from the table was never checked on the DNA. TRBV21-1 is a pseudogene segment. This CDR3 has 16 amino acids. The CDR3 protein is CASSPIAGGFNNEQFF. The CDR3 nucleotides are TGTGCCAGCAGCCCTATAGCGGGAGGGTTCAACAATGAGCAGTTCTTC.

This clone was picked up a small number of times. This chain joins TRBV29-1 and TRBJ2-2, with unresolved D. Trimming left V 1 base short and J 7 bases short, with 4 bases between. Per the germline V gene, CDR1 is SQVTM and CDR2 is ANQGSEA. The CDR3 loop spans 11 amino acids. This CDR3 is CSVEASGELFF. CDR3 DNA sequence: TGCAGCGTTGAAGCAAGCGGGGAGCTGTTTTTT.

The V call is TRBV6-4, the J call TRBJ1-1; no reliable D call. Germline CDR1 and CDR2: MRHNA and SNTAGT. V was shortened by 0 bases and J by 2 bases, with 4 bases between the two germline ends. The CDR3 is made up of 13 amino acids. The CDR3: CASSDSINTEAFF. In DNA form, the CDR3 reads TGTGCCAGCAGTGACTCCATAAACACTGAAGCTTTCTTT.

The V call is TRBV19, the J call TRBJ2-7; 9 positions agree with TRBD1. J lost 5 bases, V lost 6 bases, and 8 bases had no gene match. The CDR3 is 14 amino acids. The germline CDR1 and CDR2 sequences are LNHDA and SQIVND (reference sequence). Written as DNA, the CDR3 is TGTGCCAGTAGGCGGGACAGGGATACCCACGAGCAGTACTTC. This sequence encodes CASRRDRDTHEQYF.

This clone was detected once. In the same sample, other DNA sequences code for this CDR3. This chain uses TRBV27 with TRBJ2-7, with D possibly matching TRBD1 (6 bases). Deletions cut 4 bases from V and 3 bases from J, with 10 bases between. From germline, CDR1 is MNHEY and CDR2 SMNVEV (reference sequence). The CDR3 consists of 13 residues. The chain's CDR3 is CASSSTGYYEQYF. The CDR3 bases are TGTGCCAGCAGTTCTACAGGGTACTACGAGCAGTACTTC.